The clone carrying this T cell receptor beta chain was counted a few times. The data stem from a study of blood T cell repertoires in COVID-19. This study enrolled people aged 18 to 89 from about two dozen US geographic areas. Cohort allocation depended upon clinical history that participants reported. This CDR3 has 15 residues. V shed 4 bases and J 7 bases; nucleotides not matched to a gene: 10. Germline-derived CDR1 and CDR2 are MNHEY and SVGAGI. Original handling: Amplified reference gene primers provided the basis for estimating nucleated cell counts. This table comes from immunoSEQ multiplex PCR, and its TCRdb copy is limited to in-frame clones, with some not included. V, J and clone size reflect that table, while D and trimming were determined from the DNA. The sample yields 150,000 to 200,000 clones, 82% seen once.

The origin of this receptor is an older woman with acute COVID-19. The specimen sequenced was PBMCs or T cells enriched from blood (not recorded which). V gene TRBV6-5 combines with J gene TRBJ2-1; 7 bases line up with TRBD1. The DNA for the CDR3 is TGTGCCAGCAGTTTCCGACAGGGCCCTCGTAATGAGCAGTTCTTC. This translates into CASSFRQGPRNEQFF.